Listed below are T cell receptor beta chains from one sample, sequenced in a study of Ad26.COV2.S vaccination and SARS-CoV-2 variants. TCRdb's table, derived via immunoSEQ multiplex PCR, lists solely in-frame clones and lacks some. Found here are fewer than 400,000 clones, 90% of them singletons; the top ten hold over 5%. Sequencing was performed on peripheral blood, taken in a trial of Ad26.COV2.S vaccine versus placebo. These receptors all come from a person between 18 and 65 years old who received the Ad26.COV2.S COVID-19 vaccine or a placebo. Both conserved end residues are part of each CDR3. A D gene is named only where the DNA matches it firmly. The size of a clone is reported for some rows only, either as once, few or many, or as a class for expanded clones.

- | TRBD2 | TRBJ2-3 | TRBV3-1/TRBV3-2 | TGTGCCAGCAGCCCAGCGGGGGCCTCGGGGGATACGCAGTATTTT | CASSPAGASGDTQYF
- | TRBD1 | TRBJ2-7 | TRBV25-1 | TGTGCCAGCAGTGAATATGGGACAGGGGGGTACGAGCAGTACTTC | CASSEYGTGGYEQYF
- | - | TRBJ2-7 | TRBV29-1 | TGCAGCGCCGGACCAGGGGAGAATCCCTACGAGCAGTACTTC | CSAGPGENPYEQYF
- | TRBD2 | TRBJ2-7 | TRBV19 | TGTGCCAGTAGGACTAGCGGGGGCTCCTACGAGCAGTACTTC | CASRTSGGSYEQYF
- | TRBD2 | TRBJ2-2 | TRBV13 | TGTGCCAGCAGCTCCCCGGGACTAGCTTCCGGGGAGCTGTTTTTT | CASSSPGLASGELFF
- | TRBD1 | TRBJ1-2 | TRBV28 | TGTGCCAGCAGTTTAACGGGACAGAACTATGGCTACACCTTC | CASSLTGQNYGYTF
- | TRBD2 | TRBJ2-5 | TRBV15 | TGTGCCACCAGCGGGGAGACTAGCGGGGGGACAAAAGAGACCCAGTACTTC | CATSGETSGGTKETQYF
once | - | TRBJ2-1 | TRBV19 | TGTGCCAGTAGTACTCGGGCCTCTGTAATCGATGAGCAGTTCTTC | CASSTRASVIDEQFF
- | - | TRBJ1-2 | TRBV6-6 | TGTGCCAGCAGTTTTCAGGGGCCGAACTATGGCTACACCTTC | CASSFQGPNYGYTF
- | - | TRBJ2-5 | TRBV4-2 | TGTGCCAGCAGCCAAGCTGCAGGGGTGGGAGAGACCCAGTACTTC | CASSQAAGVGETQYF
once | - | TRBJ1-5 | TRBV28 | TGTGCCAGCAGTTGGGGGTGGGGGCCTGATCAGCCCCAGCATTTT | CASSWGWGPDQPQHF
- | - | TRBJ1-1 | TRBV30 | TGTGCCTGGAGTGTAGGGGTCCCGGAAGAAGCTTTCTTT | CAWSVGVPEEAFF
- | TRBD1 | TRBJ1-1 | TRBV7-2 | TGTGCCAGCAGCTTAGGAGTGGGACAGGACCTAGCTTTCTTT | CASSLGVGQDLAFF
- | - | TRBJ1-5 | TRBV6-5 | TGTGCCAGCAGTACAGGGTACAATGGAGAGCCCCAGCATTTT | CASSTGYNGEPQHF
- | TRBD1 | TRBJ1-2 | TRBV6-6 | TGTGCCAGCAGTTACGGAGGGACAGGGGGCCGGGGCTACACCTTC | CASSYGGTGGRGYTF
- | - | TRBJ1-2 | TRBV25-1 | TGTGCCAGCAGTGACCACAGGGACGAGTGGGATGGCTACACCTTC | CASSDHRDEWDGYTF
- | - | TRBJ1-2 | TRBV27 | TGTGCCAGCAGTTACGGACCGCGGGCGCAGGGCTACACCTTC | CASSYGPRAQGYTF
- | - | TRBJ2-7 | TRBV5-8 | TGTGCCAGCAGCTTCTACCAAGGAGGACCTACTTACGAGCAGTACTTC | CASSFYQGGPTYEQYF
- | TRBD1 | TRBJ1-2 | TRBV19 | TGTGCCAGTAGATGGGTCGGGACAGCCCCCTATGGCTACACCTTC | CASRWVGTAPYGYTF
- | - | TRBJ1-2 | TRBV18 | TGTGCCAGCTCACCGCTTGACGAAATCCTTTATGGCTACACCTTC | CASSPLDEILYGYTF
- | - | TRBJ1-1 | TRBV4-1 | TGCGCCAGCAGCCAAGGGGCGGGGGGCGAAGCTTTCTTT | CASSQGAGGEAFF
- | - | TRBJ2-7 | TRBV6-2/TRBV6-3 | TGTGCCAGCAGTCACGGACAAGCCTACGAGCAGTACTTC | CASSHGQAYEQYF
- | TRBD1 | TRBJ1-1 | TRBV5-5 | TGTGCCAGCAGCAAGCCCGGGACAGGGGGCACTGAAGCTTTCTTT | CASSKPGTGGTEAFF
- | TRBD1 | TRBJ1-1 | TRBV7-8 | TGTGCCAGCAGCTTAGAGGGCAGGGGGGACACTGAAGCTTTCTTT | CASSLEGRGDTEAFF
- | - | TRBJ1-1 | TRBV2 | TGTGCCAGCGTGATCGAGAACACTGAAGCTTTCTTT | CASVIENTEAFF
- | - | TRBJ2-3 | TRBV6-2/TRBV6-3 | TGTGCCAGCAGCGCCAAAAGGGACCTGAGGGGAGATACGCAGTATTTT | CASSAKRDLRGDTQYF
- | - | TRBJ1-1 | TRBV7-9 | TGTGCCAGCAGCCCTCTACCCGACAGGAACACTGAAGCTTTCTTT | CASSPLPDRNTEAFF
- | - | TRBJ2-5 | TRBV30 | TGTGCCTGGAGTGTAATTCTGCCCCAAGAGACCCAGTACTTC | CAWSVILPQETQYF